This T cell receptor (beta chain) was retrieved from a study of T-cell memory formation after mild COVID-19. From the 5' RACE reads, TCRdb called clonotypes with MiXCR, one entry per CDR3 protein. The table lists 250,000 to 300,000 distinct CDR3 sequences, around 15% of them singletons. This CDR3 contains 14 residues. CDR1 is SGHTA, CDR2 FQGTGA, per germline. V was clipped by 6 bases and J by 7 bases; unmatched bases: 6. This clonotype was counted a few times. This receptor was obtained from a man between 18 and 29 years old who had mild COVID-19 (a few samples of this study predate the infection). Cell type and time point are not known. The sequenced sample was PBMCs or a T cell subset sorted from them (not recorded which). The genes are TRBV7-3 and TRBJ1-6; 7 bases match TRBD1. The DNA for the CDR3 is TGTGCCAGCAGTACCGGGACAGAAAATTCACCCCTCCACTTT. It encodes CASSTGTENSPLHF. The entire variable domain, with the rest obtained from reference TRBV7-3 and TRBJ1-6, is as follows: GAGVSQTPSNKVTEKGKYVELRCDPISGHTALYWYRQSLGQGPEFLIYFQGTGAADDSGLPNDRFFAVRPEGSVSTLKIQRTERGDSAVYLCASSTGTENSPLHFGNGTRLTVT.